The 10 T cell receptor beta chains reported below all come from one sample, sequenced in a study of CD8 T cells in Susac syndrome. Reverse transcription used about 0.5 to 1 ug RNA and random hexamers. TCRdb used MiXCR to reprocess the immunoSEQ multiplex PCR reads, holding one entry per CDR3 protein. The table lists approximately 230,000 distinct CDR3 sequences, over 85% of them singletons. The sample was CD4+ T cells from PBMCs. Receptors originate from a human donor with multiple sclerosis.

As DNA, the CDR3 is TGTGCCAGCAGCCCGATCGTCGGGCCGAACACCGGGGAGCTGTTTTTT. It encodes CASSPIVGPNTGELFF. This chain connects TRBV7-9 to TRBJ2-2; D uncertain. V gave up 5 bases and J gave up 0 bases, with 13 bases separating them. Germline V gene data show CDR1 as SEHNR and CDR2 as FQNEAQ (reference sequence). The CDR3 runs 16 residues.

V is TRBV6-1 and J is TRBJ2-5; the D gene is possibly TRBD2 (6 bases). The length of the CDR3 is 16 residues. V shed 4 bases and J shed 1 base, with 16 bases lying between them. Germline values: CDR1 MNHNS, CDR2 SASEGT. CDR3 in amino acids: CASSARAAGRQETQYF. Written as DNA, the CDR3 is TGTGCCAGCAGTGCGCGGGCCGCGGGGCGCCAAGAGACCCAGTACTTC.

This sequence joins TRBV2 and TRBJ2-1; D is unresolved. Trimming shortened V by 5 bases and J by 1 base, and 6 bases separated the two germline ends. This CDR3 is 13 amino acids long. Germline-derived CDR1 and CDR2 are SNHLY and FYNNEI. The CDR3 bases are TGTGCCAGCAGTAGCGAGTCCTACAATGAGCAGTTCTTC. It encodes CASSSESYNEQFF.

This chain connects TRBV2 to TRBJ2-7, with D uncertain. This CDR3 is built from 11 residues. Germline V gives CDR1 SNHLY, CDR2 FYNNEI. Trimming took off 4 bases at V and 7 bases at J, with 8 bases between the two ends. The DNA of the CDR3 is TGTGCCAGCAGTGTTGGAGTAGAGCAGTACGTC. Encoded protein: CASSVGVEQYV.

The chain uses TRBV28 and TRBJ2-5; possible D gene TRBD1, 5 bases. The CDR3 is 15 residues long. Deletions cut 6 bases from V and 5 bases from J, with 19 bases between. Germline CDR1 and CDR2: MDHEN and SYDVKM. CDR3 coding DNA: TGTGCCAGCAGCCCCGCGGTGGGGCGGTGGGAGACCCAGTACTTC. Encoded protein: CASSPAVGRWETQYF.

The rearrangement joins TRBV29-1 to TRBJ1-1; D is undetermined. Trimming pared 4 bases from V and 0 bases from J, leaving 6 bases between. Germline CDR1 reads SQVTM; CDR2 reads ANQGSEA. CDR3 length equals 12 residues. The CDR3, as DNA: TGCAGCGTTGCCCCCATGAACACTGAAGCTTTCTTT. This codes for CSVAPMNTEAFF. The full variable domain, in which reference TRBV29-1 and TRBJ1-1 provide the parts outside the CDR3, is SAVISQKPSRDICQRGTSLTIQCQVDSQVTMMFWYRQQPGQSLTLIATANQGSEATYESGFVIDKFPISRPNLTFSTLTVSNMSPEDSSIYLCSVAPMNTEAFFGQGTRLTVV.

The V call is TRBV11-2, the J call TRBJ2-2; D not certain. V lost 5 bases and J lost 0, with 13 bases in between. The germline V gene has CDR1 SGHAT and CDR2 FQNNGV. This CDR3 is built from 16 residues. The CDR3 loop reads CASSGWEPPNTGELFF. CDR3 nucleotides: TGTGCCAGCAGCGGGTGGGAACCCCCGAACACCGGGGAGCTGTTTTTT. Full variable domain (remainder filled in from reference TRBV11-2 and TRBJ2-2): EAGVAQSPRYKIIEKRQSVAFWCNPISGHATLYWYQQILGQGPKLLIQFQNNGVVDDSQLPKDRFSAERLKGVDSTLKIQPAKLEDSAVYLCASSGWEPPNTGELFFGEGSRLTVL.

CDR3 DNA: TGTGCCAGCTCACCTCAGGATTCGGGCGAGCAGTACGTC. The encoded protein is CASSPQDSGEQYV. The J gene is TRBJ2-7, the V gene TRBV18; D remains ambiguous. The CDR3 consists of 13 residues. V dropped 3 bases and J dropped 6 bases, with 12 bases sitting between them. The germline CDR1 and CDR2 sequences are KGHSH and LQKENI.

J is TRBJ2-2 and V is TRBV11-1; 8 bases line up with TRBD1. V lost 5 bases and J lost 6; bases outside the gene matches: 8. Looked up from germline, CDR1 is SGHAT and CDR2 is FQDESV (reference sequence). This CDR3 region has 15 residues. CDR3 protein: CASSPGTGFAGELFF. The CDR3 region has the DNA TGTGCCAGCAGCCCCGGGACAGGCTTCGCCGGGGAGCTGTTTTTT.

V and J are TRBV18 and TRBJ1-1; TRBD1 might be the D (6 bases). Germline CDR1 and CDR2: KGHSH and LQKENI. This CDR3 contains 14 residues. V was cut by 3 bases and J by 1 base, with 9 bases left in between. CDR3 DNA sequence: TGTGCCAGCTCACCGGGGGCCGGGAACACTGAAGCTTTCTTT. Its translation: CASSPGAGNTEAFF.